This TCR beta chain emerged from a study of cytomegalovirus exposure and HLA in healthy donors. The overall study: The same platform used for the 500 to 850 first-cohort repertoires was also used for the 130 or so validation repertoires, as a later analysis reported. General study points: Overall, roughly 150 TCR beta chains were annotated as cytomegalovirus-associated.

This clone was recorded once. Its antigen is unidentified. Profiling relied on immunoSEQ multiplex PCR, and the TCRdb table lists in-frame clones only, not all of them. The data contain approximately 98,000 clones, about 85% of them singletons. Germline loops: CDR1 SGDLS, CDR2 YYNGEE. Trimming removed 0 bases at V and 5 bases at J, with 10 bases between. The CDR3 totals 14 residues. Sequencing used PBMCs. The chain recombines TRBV9 with TRBJ2-3; D is uncertain. This clonotype originated in a woman aged 18 to 35 in good health and CMV-seronegative. The CDR3 nucleotides are TGTGCCAGCAGCGTAGATTTGGGCATAGATACGCAGTATTTT. The encoded protein is CASSVDLGIDTQYF.